The entry that follows covers one T cell receptor (beta chain) sequence. There is no known antigen for this receptor. Base qualities are not recorded, but no much larger clone differs from it by a single base. The data were obtained in a study of a mutant IDH1 vaccine in newly diagnosed glioma (dated by TCRdb to about 2021). Background for the entire study: Vaccination started 4-6 weeks after radiotherapy alone, or was given together with temozolomide cycles in the groups whose treatment included chemotherapy. Of the 32 patients who were treated, approximately 60% were male and approximately 38% were female, and the mean age was approximately 40 years. Before enrollment, most patients had been given radiochemotherapy with temozolomide as standard therapy, while the rest had received either radiotherapy alone or temozolomide alone. The week-35 safety follow-up was designated visit V12, and the week-47 end of study was designated visit V13. Peripheral blood was collected at six visits: V03 (baseline), V05, V07, V10, V12 and V13. Longitudinal TCRB deep sequencing was performed for approximately 24 treated patients wherever samples were available for exploratory analyses. Results and caveats for the whole study, not just this receptor: PBMC samples for TCRB deep sequencing were selected based on availability. Immune responses induced by the vaccine were seen in roughly 95% of patients across multiple MHC alleles. It was noted by the authors that analyses of patient blood samples could not be reproduced owing to sample limitations. Pseudoprogression seemed to be unrelated to changes in the top peripheral T cell clonotypes found by TCRB sequencing.

The sample's time point label, in plain terms: week 47, end of study. Each vaccine dose was 300 ug of a 20-mer mutant IDH1 peptide in Montanide, given subcutaneously with topical imiquimod. Patients received eight vaccinations in weeks 1, 3, 5, 7, 11, 15, 19 and 23, corresponding to visits V03 through V10. All donors had newly diagnosed IDH1-mutant astrocytomas of WHO grade 3 or 4 that showed loss of nuclear ATRX. The samples were drawn from NOA16, a multicentre, single-arm, open-label phase I trial in Germany that tested a mutant IDH1 peptide vaccine in humans for the first time. Genomic DNA for TCRB sequencing was extracted from EDTA blood using the DNeasy Blood and Tissue Kit. Taken from cysteine to phenylalanine, the CDR3 has 17 residues. Just CDR3 DNA is preserved here, 51 bases in frame from base 1. Library creation used the immunoSEQ multiplex PCR assay. Rearranged TCR beta chain sequences were amplified with the hsTCRB Kit following the manufacturer's protocol. TCRB libraries were sequenced on an Illumina MiSeq. Per the original workflow: Demultiplexing, trimming and gene mapping were performed with the kit vendor's proprietary platform. TCRdb re-hosts the immuneACCESS table, in-frame sequences only. Its copies lack some clones; in the studies checked, an unresolved V gene accounts for under half of them, and the cause for the rest is not known. The D gene and trimming were derived from the DNA, and the V and J assignments and clone size from that table. The sample profile shows about 34,000 clones; just under 90% of them were found once. The ten largest clones take up 12% of the sample.

Rearrangement joined TRBV21-1 to TRBJ1-2. TRBV21-1 is shown as a pseudogene. The clonotype was recovered from a woman aged 30 to 39 with glioma. Sample: PBMCs, taken from a glioma patient whose treatment included an IDH1 peptide vaccine. The CDR3 sequence is CASSKAYRREWDYGYTF. Here is the DNA: TGTGCCAGCAGCAAAGCATACCGGAGGGAATGGGACTATGGCTACACCTTC.